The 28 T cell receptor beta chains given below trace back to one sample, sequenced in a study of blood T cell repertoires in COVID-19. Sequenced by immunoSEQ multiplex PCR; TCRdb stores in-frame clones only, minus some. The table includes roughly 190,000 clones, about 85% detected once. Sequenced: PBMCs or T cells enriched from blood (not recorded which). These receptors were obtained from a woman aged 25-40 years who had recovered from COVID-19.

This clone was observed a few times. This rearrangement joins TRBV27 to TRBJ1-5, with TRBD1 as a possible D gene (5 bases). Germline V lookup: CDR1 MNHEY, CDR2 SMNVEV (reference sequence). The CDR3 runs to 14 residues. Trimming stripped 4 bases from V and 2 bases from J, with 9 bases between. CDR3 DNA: TGTGCCAGCAGTTCGGGACTGCGCAATCAGCCCCAGCATTTT. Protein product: CASSSGLRNQPQHF.

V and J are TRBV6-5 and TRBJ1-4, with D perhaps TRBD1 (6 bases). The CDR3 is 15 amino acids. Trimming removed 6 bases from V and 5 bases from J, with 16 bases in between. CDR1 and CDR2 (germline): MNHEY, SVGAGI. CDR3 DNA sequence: TGTGCCAGCAGCAAATTGTTGGGACAAAATGAAAAACTGTTTTTT. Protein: CASSKLLGQNEKLFF.

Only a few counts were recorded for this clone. The CDR3 region has the DNA TGTGCCAGCAGCCGACAGGGGATCGGTTGGAACGGCTACACCTTC. Amino acids: CASSRQGIGWNGYTF. The chain couples TRBV7-9 to TRBJ1-2; 8 nucleotides line up with TRBD1. Germline lookup yields CDR1 SEHNR and CDR2 FQNEAQ (reference sequence). J gave up 8 bases and V 5 bases, and 13 bases lay outside the gene matches. CDR3 length: 15 residues.

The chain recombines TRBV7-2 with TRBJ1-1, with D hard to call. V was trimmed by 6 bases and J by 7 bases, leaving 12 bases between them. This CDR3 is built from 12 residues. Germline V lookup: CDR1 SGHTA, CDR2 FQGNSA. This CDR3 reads CASRPSSGEAFF. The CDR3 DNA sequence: TGTGCCAGCAGGCCATCGAGTGGTGAAGCTTTCTTT.

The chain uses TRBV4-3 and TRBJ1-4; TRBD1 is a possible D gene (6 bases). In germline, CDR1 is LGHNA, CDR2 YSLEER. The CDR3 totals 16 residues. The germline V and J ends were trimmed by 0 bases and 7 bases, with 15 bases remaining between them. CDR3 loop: CASSQDIRGGSEKLFF. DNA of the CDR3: TGCGCCAGCAGCCAAGATATCAGGGGTGGTAGTGAAAAACTGTTTTTT.

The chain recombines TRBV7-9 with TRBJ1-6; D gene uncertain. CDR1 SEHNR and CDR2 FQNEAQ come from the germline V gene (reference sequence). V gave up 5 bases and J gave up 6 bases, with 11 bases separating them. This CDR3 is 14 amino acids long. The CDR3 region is CASSSGPFNSPLHF. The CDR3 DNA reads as TGTGCCAGCAGCAGCGGGCCTTTTAATTCACCCCTCCACTTT.

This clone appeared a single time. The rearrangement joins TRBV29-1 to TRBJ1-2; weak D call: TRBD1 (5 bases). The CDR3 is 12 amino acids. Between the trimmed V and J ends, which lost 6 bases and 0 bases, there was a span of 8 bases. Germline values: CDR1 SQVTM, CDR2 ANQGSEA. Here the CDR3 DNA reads TGCAGCGTGGCAGGGTCTAACTATGGCTACACCTTC. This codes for CSVAGSNYGYTF.

The CDR3 DNA reads as TGTGCCAGCAGCTCAGCATTTGGGGGGGGGCAGCAAGAGACCCAGTACTTC. This gives the protein CASSSAFGGGQQETQYF. The rearrangement joins TRBV7-2 to TRBJ2-5, with TRBD2 as a possible D gene (7 bases). V gave up 4 bases and J gave up 2 bases, with 20 bases separating them. The CDR3 has 17 amino acids. Germline V CDR1 and CDR2: SGHTA, FQGNSA.

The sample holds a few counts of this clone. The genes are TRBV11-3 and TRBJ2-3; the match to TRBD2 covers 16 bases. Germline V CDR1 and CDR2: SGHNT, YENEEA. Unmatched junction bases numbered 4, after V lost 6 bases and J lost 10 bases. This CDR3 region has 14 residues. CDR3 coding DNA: TGTGCCAGCAGGCAGGGACTAGCGGGAGGGCCGCAGTATTTT. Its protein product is CASRQGLAGGPQYF.

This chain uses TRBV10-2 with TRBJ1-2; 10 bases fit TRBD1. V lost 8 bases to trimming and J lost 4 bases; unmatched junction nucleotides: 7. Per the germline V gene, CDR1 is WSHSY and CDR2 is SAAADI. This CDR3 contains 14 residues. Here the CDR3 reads CASRGTGAFYGYTF. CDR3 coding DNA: TGCGCCAGCCGAGGGACAGGGGCTTTCTATGGCTACACCTTC.

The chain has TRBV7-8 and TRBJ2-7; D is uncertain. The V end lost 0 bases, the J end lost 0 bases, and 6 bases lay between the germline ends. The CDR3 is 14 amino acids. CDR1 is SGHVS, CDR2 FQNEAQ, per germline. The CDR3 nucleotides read TGTGCCAGCAGCTTAGCCCCCATCTCCTACGAGCAGTACTTC. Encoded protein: CASSLAPISYEQYF.

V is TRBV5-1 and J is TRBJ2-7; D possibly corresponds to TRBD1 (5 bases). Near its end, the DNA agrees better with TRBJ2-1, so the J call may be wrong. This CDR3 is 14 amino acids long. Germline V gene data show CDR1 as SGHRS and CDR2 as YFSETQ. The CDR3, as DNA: TGCGCCAGCAGTCCGTTAAATGCAGGGTACGAGCAGTTCTTC. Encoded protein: CASSPLNAGYEQFF.

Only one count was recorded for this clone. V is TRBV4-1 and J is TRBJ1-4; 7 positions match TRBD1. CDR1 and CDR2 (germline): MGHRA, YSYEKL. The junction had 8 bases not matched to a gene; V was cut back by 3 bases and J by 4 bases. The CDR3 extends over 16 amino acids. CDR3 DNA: TGCGCCAGCAGCCAGGGCGGGACAGCTGTTAATGAAAAACTGTTTTTT. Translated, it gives CASSQGGTAVNEKLFF.

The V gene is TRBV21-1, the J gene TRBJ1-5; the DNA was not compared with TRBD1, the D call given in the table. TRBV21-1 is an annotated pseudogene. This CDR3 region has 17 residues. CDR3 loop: CASSKALTRYSNQPQHF. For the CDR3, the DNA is TGTGCCAGCAGCAAAGCGCTGACAAGATATAGCAATCAGCCCCAGCATTTT.

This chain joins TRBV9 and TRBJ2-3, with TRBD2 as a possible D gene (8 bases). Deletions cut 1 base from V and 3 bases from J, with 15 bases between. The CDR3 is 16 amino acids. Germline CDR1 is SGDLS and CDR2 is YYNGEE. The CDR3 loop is CASSVRGGQPTDTQYF. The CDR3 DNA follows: TGTGCCAGCAGCGTACGGGGGGGACAGCCTACAGATACGCAGTATTTT.

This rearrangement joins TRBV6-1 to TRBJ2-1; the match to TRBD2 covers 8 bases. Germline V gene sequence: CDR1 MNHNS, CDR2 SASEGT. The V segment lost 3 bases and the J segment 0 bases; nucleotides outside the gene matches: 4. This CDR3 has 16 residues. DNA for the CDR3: TGTGCCAGCAGTGAGAGAGGGACTAGCTCCTACAATGAGCAGTTCTTC. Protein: CASSERGTSSYNEQFF.

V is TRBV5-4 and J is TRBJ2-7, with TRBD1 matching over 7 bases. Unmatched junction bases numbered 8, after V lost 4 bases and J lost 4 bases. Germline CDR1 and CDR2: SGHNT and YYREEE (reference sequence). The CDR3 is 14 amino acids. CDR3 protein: CASSLNRGGYEQYF. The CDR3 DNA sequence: TGTGCCAGCAGCCTAAACAGGGGCGGGTACGAGCAGTACTTC. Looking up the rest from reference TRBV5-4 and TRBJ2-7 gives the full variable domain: ETGVTQSPTHLIKTRGQQVTLRCSSQSGHNTVSWYQQALGQGPQFIFQYYREEENGRGNFPPRFSGLQFPNYSSELNVNALELDDSALYLCASSLNRGGYEQYFGPGTRLTVT.

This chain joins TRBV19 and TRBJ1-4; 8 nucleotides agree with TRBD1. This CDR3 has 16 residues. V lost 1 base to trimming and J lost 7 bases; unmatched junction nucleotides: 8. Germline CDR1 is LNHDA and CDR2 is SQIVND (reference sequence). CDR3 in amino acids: CASSIGTDRGSEKLFF. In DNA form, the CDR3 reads TGTGCCAGTAGTATAGGAACAGACAGGGGCTCTGAAAAACTGTTTTTT. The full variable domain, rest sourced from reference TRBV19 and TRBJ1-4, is DGGITQSPKYLFRKEGQNVTLSCEQNLNHDAMYWYRQDPGQGLRLIYYSQIVNDFQKGDIAEGYSVSREKKESFPLTVTSAQKNPTAFYLCASSIGTDRGSEKLFFGSGTQLSVL.

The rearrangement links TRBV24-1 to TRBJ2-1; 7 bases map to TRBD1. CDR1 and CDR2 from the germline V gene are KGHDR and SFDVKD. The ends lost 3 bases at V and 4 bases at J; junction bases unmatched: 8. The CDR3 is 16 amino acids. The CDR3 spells CATSDPQATGYNEQFF. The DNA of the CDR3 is TGTGCCACCAGTGATCCCCAAGCGACAGGGTACAATGAGCAGTTCTTC.

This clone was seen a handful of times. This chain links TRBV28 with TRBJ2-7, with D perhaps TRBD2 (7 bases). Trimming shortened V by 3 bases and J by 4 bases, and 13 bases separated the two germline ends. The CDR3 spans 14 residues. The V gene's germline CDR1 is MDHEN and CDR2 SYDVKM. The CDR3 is CASSLGGGGYEQYF. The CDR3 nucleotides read TGTGCCAGCAGTTTGGGGGGCGGGGGTTACGAGCAGTACTTC.

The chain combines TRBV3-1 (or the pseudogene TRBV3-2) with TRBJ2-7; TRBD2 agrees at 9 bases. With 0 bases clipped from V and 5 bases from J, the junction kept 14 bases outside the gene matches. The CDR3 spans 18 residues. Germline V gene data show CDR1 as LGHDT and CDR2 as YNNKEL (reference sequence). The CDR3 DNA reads TGTGCCAGCAGCCAAGATGGGAAGACTAGCGGAGGTGCCCACGAGCAGTACTTC. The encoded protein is CASSQDGKTSGGAHEQYF.

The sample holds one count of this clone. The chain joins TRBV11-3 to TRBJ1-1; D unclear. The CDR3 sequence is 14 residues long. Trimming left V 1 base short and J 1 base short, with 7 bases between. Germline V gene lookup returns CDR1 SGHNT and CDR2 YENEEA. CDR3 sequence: CASSLVGRNTEAFF. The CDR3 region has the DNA TGTGCCAGCAGCTTAGTCGGGAGGAACACTGAAGCTTTCTTT.

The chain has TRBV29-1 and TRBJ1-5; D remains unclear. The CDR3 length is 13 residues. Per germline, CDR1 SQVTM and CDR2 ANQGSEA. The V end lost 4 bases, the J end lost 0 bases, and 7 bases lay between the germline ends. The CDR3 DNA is TGCAGCGTTGTTGAGTATAGCAATCAGCCCCAGCATTTT. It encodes CSVVEYSNQPQHF.

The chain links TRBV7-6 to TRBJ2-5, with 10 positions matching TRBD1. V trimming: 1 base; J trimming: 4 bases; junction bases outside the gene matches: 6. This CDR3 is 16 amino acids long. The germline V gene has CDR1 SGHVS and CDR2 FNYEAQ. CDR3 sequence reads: CASSLDPTGGRETQYF. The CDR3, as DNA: TGTGCCAGCAGCTTAGACCCGACAGGGGGCAGAGAGACCCAGTACTTC.

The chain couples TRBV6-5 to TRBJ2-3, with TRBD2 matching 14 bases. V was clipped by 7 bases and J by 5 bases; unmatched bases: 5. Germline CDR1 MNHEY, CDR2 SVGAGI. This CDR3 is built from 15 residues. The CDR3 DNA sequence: TGTGCCAGCAACCGACTAGCGGGGGGGCGAGATACGCAGTATTTT. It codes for CASNRLAGGRDTQYF.

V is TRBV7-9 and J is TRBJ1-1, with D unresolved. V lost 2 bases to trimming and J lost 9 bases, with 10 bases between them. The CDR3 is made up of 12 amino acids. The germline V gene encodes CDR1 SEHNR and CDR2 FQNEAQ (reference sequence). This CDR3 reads CASSLTGSKAFF. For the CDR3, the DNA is TGTGCCAGCAGCTTAACGGGGAGTAAAGCTTTCTTT. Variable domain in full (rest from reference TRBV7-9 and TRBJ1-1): DTGVSQNPRHKITKRGQNVTFRCDPISEHNRLYWYRQTLGQGPEFLTYFQNEAQLEKSRLLSDRFSAERPKGSFSTLEIQRTEQGDSAMYLCASSLTGSKAFFGQGTRLTVV.

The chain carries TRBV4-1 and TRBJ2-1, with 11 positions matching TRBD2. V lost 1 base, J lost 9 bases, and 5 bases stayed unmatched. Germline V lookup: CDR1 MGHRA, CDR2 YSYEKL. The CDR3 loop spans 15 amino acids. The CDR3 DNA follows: TGCGCCAGCAGCCAAGGTAGCGGGGGGGCCACTGAGCAGTTCTTC. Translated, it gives CASSQGSGGATEQFF.

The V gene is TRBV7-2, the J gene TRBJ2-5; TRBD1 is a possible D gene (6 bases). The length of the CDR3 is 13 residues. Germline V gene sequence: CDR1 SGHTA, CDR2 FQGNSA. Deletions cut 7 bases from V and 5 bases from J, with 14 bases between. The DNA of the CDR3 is TGTGCCAGCACCAACAGGGTCGACGAGACCCAGTACTTC. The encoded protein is CASTNRVDETQYF.